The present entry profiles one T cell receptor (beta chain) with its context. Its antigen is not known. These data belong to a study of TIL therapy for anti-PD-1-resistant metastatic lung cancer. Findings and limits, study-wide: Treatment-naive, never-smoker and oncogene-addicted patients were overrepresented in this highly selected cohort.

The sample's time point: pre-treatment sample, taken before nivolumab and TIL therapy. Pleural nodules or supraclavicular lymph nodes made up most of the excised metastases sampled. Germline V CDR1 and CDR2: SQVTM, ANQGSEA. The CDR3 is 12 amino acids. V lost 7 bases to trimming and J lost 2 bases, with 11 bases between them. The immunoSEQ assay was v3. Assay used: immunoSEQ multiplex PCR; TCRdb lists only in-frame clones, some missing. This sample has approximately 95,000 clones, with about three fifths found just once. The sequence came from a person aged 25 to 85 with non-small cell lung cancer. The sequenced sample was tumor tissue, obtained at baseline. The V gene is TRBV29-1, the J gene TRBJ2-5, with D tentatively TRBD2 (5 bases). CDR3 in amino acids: CSASREQETQYF. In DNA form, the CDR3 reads TGCAGCGCCTCCCGGGAACAAGAGACCCAGTACTTC. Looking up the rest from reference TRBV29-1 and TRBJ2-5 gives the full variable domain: SAVISQKPSRDICQRGTSLTIQCQVDSQVTMMFWYRQQPGQSLTLIATANQGSEATYESGFVIDKFPISRPNLTFSTLTVSNMSPEDSSIYLCSASREQETQYFGPGTRLLVL.